The clone carrying this TCR beta chain has only one observation. Its target is unknown. The data were taken from a study of shared clonotypes between healthy human individuals. Across the whole study: CD4 naive cells filled three plates per donor, CD4 memory three, CD8 naive two and CD8 memory one.

General study points: Unshared clonotypes carried lower generation probabilities than those common to all four donors.

Sequencing was performed with immunoSEQ multiplex PCR; in TCRdb, only in-frame clones are kept and a portion is missing. There are about 2.1 million clones in the sample; just over 90% occur only once, and approximately 1.7% lies in the top ten. Naive CD8 cells lacked CD45RO and underwent positive selection for CCR7, leaving out terminally differentiated effector memory CD45RA+ cells. Specimen: naive CD8+ T cells from PBMCs. The source of this sequence is a young man in good health. Some clones in this sample may be carry-over from other donors' samples.

CDR3 in amino acids: CASSRGLAVVNTGELFF. The CDR3 coding sequence is TGTGCCAGCAGTAGGGGACTAGCGGTCGTGAACACCGGGGAGCTGTTTTTT. This sequence joins TRBV6-4 and TRBJ2-2; 11 bases are shared with TRBD2. CDR1 is MRHNA, CDR2 SNTAGT, per germline. V gave up 5 bases and J gave up 1 base; unmatched junction bases: 6. This CDR3 is 17 amino acids long.